What follows are 9 T cell receptor beta chains derived from one specimen sequenced in a study of shared T cell receptors in the human thymus. The assay was immunoSEQ multiplex PCR, and TCRdb's table has in-frame clones only and misses some. The sample consists of roughly 500,000 clones, around three quarters of them appearing once. These data also featured in a second study, about human thymus T cells.

Sequencing used thymocytes. The receptors stem from a boy under two years old with a congenital heart defect.

The rearrangement uses TRBV7-9 and TRBJ1-3, with unresolved D. Looked up from germline, CDR1 is SEHNR and CDR2 is FQNEAQ (reference sequence). The CDR3 covers 16 residues. Trimming took off 1 base at V and 4 bases at J, with 14 bases between the two ends. The CDR3 nucleotides are TGTGCCAGCAGCTTAGGGGCAGGTGGTGCCGGAAACACCATATATTTT. This encodes CASSLGAGGAGNTIYF.

This chain uses TRBV6-1 with TRBJ1-4, with 8 bases lining up with TRBD1. CDR3 length equals 14 residues. The V segment lost 4 bases and the J segment 5 bases; nucleotides outside the gene matches: 3. Germline lookup yields CDR1 MNHNS and CDR2 SASEGT. CDR3 protein: CASSVTGGNEKLFF. CDR3 DNA: TGTGCCAGCAGTGTAACAGGGGGAAATGAAAAACTGTTTTTT.

The V call is TRBV5-4, the J call TRBJ2-7, with 10 bases aligning to TRBD2. CDR3 length equals 16 residues. Germline V gives CDR1 SGHNT, CDR2 YYREEE (reference sequence). V lost 4 bases, J lost 0 bases, and 7 bases stayed unmatched. The chain's CDR3 is CASSAPGTSDSYEQYF. The CDR3 coding sequence is TGTGCCAGCAGCGCCCCCGGGACTAGCGACTCCTACGAGCAGTACTTC.

The V gene is TRBV21-1, the J gene TRBJ2-5; the table's TRBD2 call for D was not verified on the DNA. TRBV21-1 is a documented pseudogene. The CDR3 spans 16 residues. The CDR3 nucleotides are TGTGCCAGCAGTAAGGGACTAGCGGATCTCCAAGAGACCCAGTACTTC. Protein sequence: CASSKGLADLQETQYF.

The chain links TRBV28 to TRBJ2-3; possibly TRBD2 for D (6 bases). Trimming pared 4 bases from V and 0 bases from J, leaving 20 bases between. The CDR3 covers 18 residues. Germline-derived CDR1 and CDR2 are MDHEN and SYDVKM. The CDR3: CASSSIPPSGFSTDTQYF. Here the CDR3 DNA reads TGTGCCAGCAGTTCTATCCCCCCAAGCGGGTTTAGCACAGATACGCAGTATTTT.

The V call is TRBV6-1, the J call TRBJ2-7; 8 bases map to TRBD1. This CDR3 is built from 15 residues. The J segment lost 4 bases and the V segment lost 2 bases, leaving 7 bases of the junction unmatched. CDR1 and CDR2 from the germline V gene are MNHNS and SASEGT. The CDR3 nucleotides are TGTGCCAGCAGTGAACCGGGACAGGAGCCATACGAGCAGTACTTC. Translating it yields CASSEPGQEPYEQYF.

V gene TRBV7-2 combines with J gene TRBJ2-3; a possible D gene is TRBD2 (5 bases). The CDR3 consists of 14 residues. Germline loops: CDR1 SGHTA, CDR2 FQGNSA. V dropped 1 base and J dropped 1 base, with 6 bases sitting between them. The CDR3 spells CASSLERGTDTQYF. In DNA, the CDR3 is TGTGCCAGCAGCTTAGAGAGGGGCACAGATACGCAGTATTTT.

The chain joins TRBV11-1 to TRBJ2-7; 9 bases fit TRBD1. The CDR3 length is 17 residues. V lost 4 bases, J lost 5 bases, and 15 bases stayed unmatched. Per germline, CDR1 SGHAT and CDR2 FQDESV (reference sequence). The DNA for the CDR3 is TGTGCCAGCAGCTGCCCCTACAGGGGGCCAGGGGGCCACGAGCAGTACTTC. Residues: CASSCPYRGPGGHEQYF.

This chain links TRBV27 with TRBJ2-5, with TRBD1 matching over 7 bases. CDR1 MNHEY and CDR2 SMNVEV come from the germline V gene (reference sequence). Trimming removed 1 base from V and 7 bases from J; junction bases left unmatched: 9. CDR3 length: 15 amino acids. CDR3 in amino acids: CASSLCGTVPGTQYF. The CDR3 coding sequence is TGTGCCAGCAGTTTATGTGGGACAGTCCCCGGGACCCAGTACTTC.